A selection of T cell receptor beta chains follows, all from one sample in a study of shared clonotypes between healthy human individuals. The repertoire was sequenced with immunoSEQ multiplex PCR; TCRdb's copy has only in-frame clones and lacks some. The sample contains 2 million to 3 million clones, over 85% of which appear only once. What was sequenced was naive CD4+ T cells from PBMCs. Receptors originate from a man between 18 and 35 years old in good health. Some clones in this sample may be carry-over from other donors' samples. The CDR3 runs from the conserved cysteine through the conserved F or W. A D gene is named only where the DNA matches it firmly. Some rows have no size entry. The others give once, few or many, or a class for an expanded clone.

J gene,V gene,D gene,clone size,CDR3 DNA,CDR3 protein
TRBJ1-2,TRBV25-1,.,.,TGTGCCAGCAGTGAATTAGGGCAGCACTATGGCTACACCTTC,CASSELGQHYGYTF
TRBJ2-1,TRBV4-1,.,.,TGCGCCAGCAGCCAAGTCACTAGCATTAACGATGAGCAGTTCTTC,CASSQVTSINDEQFF
TRBJ2-3,TRBV9,.,.,TGTGCCAGCAGCGCCCCCGGAGGCCCGGGGGAGAAAAGCACAGATACGCAGTATTTT,CASSAPGGPGEKSTDTQYF
TRBJ2-4,TRBV6-6,.,.,TGTGCCAGCAGCCCGGGACTTAAAGGGAACATTCAGTACTTC,CASSPGLKGNIQYF
TRBJ2-5,TRBV19,TRBD2,.,TGTGCCAGTAGTCCCCTAGCGGGAGGATACCAAGAGACCCAGTACTTC,CASSPLAGGYQETQYF
TRBJ2-3,TRBV27,.,.,TGTGCCAGCAGTTACCGCGGGGCAGTCACAGATACGCAGTATTTT,CASSYRGAVTDTQYF
TRBJ2-7,TRBV20-1,TRBD1,.,TGCAGTGCTAGGTTGACAGGGGGTACGTACTTC,CSARLTGGTYF
TRBJ1-1,TRBV11-2,.,.,TGTGCCAGCAGCTTAGTGTGGCAGGGCACTGAAGCTTTCTTT,CASSLVWQGTEAFF
TRBJ1-1,TRBV19,.,.,TGTGCCACCGAGAGATACACTGAAGCTTTCTTT,CATERYTEAFF
TRBJ2-1,TRBV29-1,.,.,TGCAGCGTTGACTCAGGAGTCGGCAATGAGCAGTTCTTC,CSVDSGVGNEQFF
TRBJ1-3,TRBV11-2,.,.,TGTGCCAGCAGCTTTGGGGTTGGAAACACCATATATTTT,CASSFGVGNTIYF
TRBJ1-2,TRBV28,TRBD1,.,TGTGCCAGCAGTTCGTCGGACAGGGTCGATGGCTACACCTTC,CASSSSDRVDGYTF
TRBJ2-7,TRBV29-1,.,.,TGCAGCGTTGTTCGGCAGGGTGGCTACGAGCAGTACTTC,CSVVRQGGYEQYF
TRBJ2-7,TRBV7-3,TRBD2,.,TGTGCCAGCACCCTCCACGGCGGGAGGGCAGGAGAGCAGTACTTC,CASTLHGGRAGEQYF
TRBJ2-7,TRBV5-6,TRBD1,.,TGTGCCAGCAGCCAGCCGGGACAGGAACCCTACGAGCAGTACTTC,CASSQPGQEPYEQYF
TRBJ2-3,TRBV2,TRBD2,.,TGTGCCAGCTGGCGACTAGCGGGAGATGTCAGCACAGATACGCAGTATTTT,CASWRLAGDVSTDTQYF
TRBJ1-2,TRBV19,.,once,TGTGCCAGTTCACCAACAGGAAACTATGGCTACACCTTC,CASSPTGNYGYTF
TRBJ1-5,TRBV28,.,.,TGTGCCAGCACCTGGGGTCGAACAGGGAATCAGCCCCAGCATTTT,CASTWGRTGNQPQHF
TRBJ1-4,TRBV28,.,.,TGTGCCAGCAGCCGCATGGGGGGGGCTAATGAAAAACTGTTTTTT,CASSRMGGANEKLFF
TRBJ2-5,TRBV4-1,.,.,TGCGCCAGCAGCCCTGACAATTTTGAGACCCAGTACTTC,CASSPDNFETQYF
TRBJ2-7,TRBV28,.,.,TGTGCCAGCAGTTTATATGCGGCGGGATCTGGCCACGAGCAGTACTTC,CASSLYAAGSGHEQYF
TRBJ2-2,TRBV19,.,few,TGTGCCAGTCAGGAGGACGGTTTGAAGAGCGGGGAGCTGTTTTTT,CASQEDGLKSGELFF
TRBJ2-1,TRBV11-1,TRBD2,.,TGTGCCAGCAGCTCGGGGGGGGTAAATGAGCAGTTCTTC,CASSSGGVNEQFF
TRBJ1-2,TRBV7-9,.,.,TGTGCCAGCAGCTCAGGGGCTGGCTACACCTTC,CASSSGAGYTF
TRBJ2-7,TRBV28,.,.,TGTGCCAGCATTACCAGACCGGGGTGGAGAAAGTACTTC,CASITRPGWRKYF
TRBJ1-5,TRBV7-2,.,.,TGTGCCAGCAGCTTAGTTTCTGGGATGGATCAGCCCCAGCATTTT,CASSLVSGMDQPQHF
TRBJ1-3,TRBV28,.,.,TGTGCCAGTTTAGGAAACACCATATATTTT,CASLGNTIYF
TRBJ2-1,TRBV15,TRBD2,.,TGTGCCACCAGCAGAGAGGGATGGACTAGCGGTTCCTACAATGAGCAGTTCTTC,CATSREGWTSGSYNEQFF
TRBJ2-7,TRBV5-4,.,.,TGTGCCAGCAGCTTGAGGAGGGGCCCCTACGAGCAGTACTTC,CASSLRRGPYEQYF
TRBJ2-7,TRBV11-2,.,.,TGTGCCAGCAGCACAACTCGGGCCCTACCCTACGAGCAGTACTTC,CASSTTRALPYEQYF
TRBJ2-7,TRBV11-2,.,once,TGTGCCAGCAGCTTAGAGTTGGCAACCTCCTACGAGCAGTACTTC,CASSLELATSYEQYF
TRBJ2-2,TRBV4-1,.,.,TGCGCCAGCAGCCGGGGGCAGGGGAACGGGGAGCTGTTTTTT,CASSRGQGNGELFF
TRBJ2-1,TRBV4-1,.,.,TGCGCCAGCAGTTGGACTATGGACAGGCGAAACAATGAGCAGTTCTTC,CASSWTMDRRNNEQFF
TRBJ2-3,TRBV7-6,TRBD2,.,TGTGCCAGCAGCCGCCTGGGCGGGGGAGCGGTGGGGCAGTATTTT,CASSRLGGGAVGQYF
TRBJ2-1,TRBV18,TRBD1,.,TGTGCCAGCTCATCGGACAGGGGGTTGAATGAGCAGTTCTTC,CASSSDRGLNEQFF
TRBJ1-3,TRBV19,TRBD1,.,TGTGCCAGTAGTACCCATCCGGGACAGGCTGGAAACACCATATATTTT,CASSTHPGQAGNTIYF
TRBJ2-2,TRBV6-5,.,.,TGTGCCAGCAGTTACAGGGGTTTAACCGGGGAGCTATTTTTT,CASSYRGLTGELFF
TRBJ2-3,TRBV28,.,few,TGTGCCAGCAGTTTGGGGACAGATACGCAGTATTTT,CASSLGTDTQYF
TRBJ1-1,TRBV6-5,.,.,TGTGCCAGCAGTTCTCCGGGACGAGGCACTGAAGCTTTCTTT,CASSSPGRGTEAFF
TRBJ1-1,TRBV4-1,.,.,TGCGCCAGCAGCCAAGATACGGCGTTATACACTGAAGCTTTCTTT,CASSQDTALYTEAFF
TRBJ1-1,TRBV6-5,.,few,TGTGCCAGCAGTTTTTCCCGGGACGCGCCTCGAGTGGGGTTT,CASSFSRDAPRVGF
TRBJ1-4,TRBV7-8,.,.,TGTGCCAGCAGCTTAGCGCGGAGGGATAGCAAACTGTTTTTT,CASSLARRDSKLFF
TRBJ2-5,TRBV25-1,.,.,TGTGCCAGCAGTCACCAAGGAATCAGGGGTCGGGAGACCCAGTACTTC,CASSHQGIRGRETQYF
TRBJ2-3,TRBV5-6,.,.,TGTGCCAGCAGCTTCCGGGACCACAAGAGGGGTACGCAGTATTTT,CASSFRDHKRGTQYF
TRBJ2-5,TRBV27,.,.,TGTGCCAGCAGTCCAACAGGAGGCCCTGGAGAGACCCAGTACTTC,CASSPTGGPGETQYF
TRBJ2-3,TRBV7-9,.,.,TGTGCCAGCAGCCCCGGTTGGGACACAGATACGCAGTATTTT,CASSPGWDTDTQYF